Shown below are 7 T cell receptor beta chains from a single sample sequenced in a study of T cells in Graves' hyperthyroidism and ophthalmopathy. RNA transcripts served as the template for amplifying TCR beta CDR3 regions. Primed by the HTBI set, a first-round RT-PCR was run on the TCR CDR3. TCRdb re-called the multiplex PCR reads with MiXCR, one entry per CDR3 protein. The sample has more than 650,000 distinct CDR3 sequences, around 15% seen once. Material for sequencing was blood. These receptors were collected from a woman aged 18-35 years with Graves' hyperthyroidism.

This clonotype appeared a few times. CDR3 residues: CASSLRGTGTGGHEAERSYNEQFF. Written as DNA, the CDR3 is TGTGCCAGCAGTTTAAGAGGTACTGGGACAGGTGGTCACGAGGCAGAACGCTCCTACAATGAGCAGTTCTTC. The chain links TRBV12-3 or TRBV12-4 to TRBJ2-1, with TRBD1 matching over 8 bases. There are 24 residues in the CDR3. V gave up 2 bases and J gave up 0 bases; unmatched junction bases: 27.

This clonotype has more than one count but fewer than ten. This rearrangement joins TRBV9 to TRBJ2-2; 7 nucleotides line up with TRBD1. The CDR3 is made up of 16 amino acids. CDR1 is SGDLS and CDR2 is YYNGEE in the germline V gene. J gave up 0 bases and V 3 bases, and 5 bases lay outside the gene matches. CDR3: CASSGTGDSNTGELFF. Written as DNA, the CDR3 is TGTGCCAGCAGCGGAACAGGGGATTCGAACACCGGGGAGCTGTTTTTT.

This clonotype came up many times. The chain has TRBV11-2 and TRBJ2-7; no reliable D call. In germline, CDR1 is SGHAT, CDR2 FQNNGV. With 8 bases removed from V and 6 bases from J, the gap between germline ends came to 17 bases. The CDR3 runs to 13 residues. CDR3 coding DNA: TGTGCCAGCCACGGGTACACATCGGGCGAGCAGTACTTC. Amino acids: CASHGYTSGEQYF.

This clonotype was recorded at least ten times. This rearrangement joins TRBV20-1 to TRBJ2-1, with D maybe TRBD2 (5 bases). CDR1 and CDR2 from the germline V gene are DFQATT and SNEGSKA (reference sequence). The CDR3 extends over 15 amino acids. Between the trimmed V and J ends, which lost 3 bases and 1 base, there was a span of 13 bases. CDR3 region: CSARATRESYNEQFF. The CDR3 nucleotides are TGCAGTGCTAGGGCAACGAGGGAGTCCTACAATGAGCAGTTCTTC.

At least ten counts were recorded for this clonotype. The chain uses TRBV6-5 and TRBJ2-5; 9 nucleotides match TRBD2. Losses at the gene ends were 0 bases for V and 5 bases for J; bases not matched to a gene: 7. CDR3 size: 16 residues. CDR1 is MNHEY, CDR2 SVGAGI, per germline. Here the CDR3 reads CASSYSISGSFETQYF. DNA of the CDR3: TGTGCCAGCAGTTACTCCATTAGCGGGAGTTTCGAGACCCAGTACTTC.

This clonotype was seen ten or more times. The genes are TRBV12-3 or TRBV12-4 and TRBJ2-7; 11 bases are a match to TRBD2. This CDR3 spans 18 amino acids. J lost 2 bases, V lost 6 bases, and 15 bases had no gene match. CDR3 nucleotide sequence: TGTGCCAGCAGCTCGCGACTAGCGGGATACCTACCCGCCTACGAGCAGTACTTC. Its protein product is CASSSRLAGYLPAYEQYF.

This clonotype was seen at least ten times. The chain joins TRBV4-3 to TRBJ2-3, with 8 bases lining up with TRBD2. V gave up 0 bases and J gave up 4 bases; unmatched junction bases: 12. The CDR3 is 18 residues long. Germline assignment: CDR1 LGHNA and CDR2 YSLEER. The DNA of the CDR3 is TGCGCCAGCAGCCAAGATCAGGAGCGGGAGTTGGGAGCAGATACGCAGTATTTT. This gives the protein CASSQDQERELGADTQYF.